This T cell receptor beta chain was captured by sequencing in a study of PD-L1 blockade in urothelial cancer. Across the study: Counts from blood samples showed a median of roughly 150,000 T cells.

TCRdb's table, derived via immunoSEQ multiplex PCR, lists solely in-frame clones and lacks some. The sample carries around 93,000 clones, less than 90% recorded once. Stated time point: peripheral blood 6 weeks after treatment start. The junction had 7 bases not matched to a gene; V was cut back by 5 bases and J by 3 bases. The CDR3 runs 15 residues. From germline, CDR1 is LNHDA and CDR2 SQIVND (reference sequence). This receptor was obtained from a man in his 70s with urothelial cancer. The chain carries TRBV19 and TRBJ2-3, with 8 bases that match TRBD1. The sample was PBMCs, taken around atezolizumab (anti-PD-L1) treatment. The CDR3 protein is CASSARTGRTDTQYF. In nucleotides, the CDR3 is TGTGCCAGTAGTGCCCGGACAGGGAGAACAGATACGCAGTATTTT.